The 15 T cell receptor beta chains reported below all come from one sample, sequenced in a study of blood T cell repertoires in COVID-19. Some clones are missing from TCRdb's copy, which holds only in-frame ones; the method was immunoSEQ multiplex PCR. This sample has about 300,000 clones; under 90% occur once, and the top ten carry 1.5% to 2%. Sequenced material: peripheral blood. These receptors were taken from a woman aged 25-40 years with COVID-19, enrolled during active disease.

The chain carries TRBV21-1 and TRBJ2-5; the table's D call TRBD1 went unverified against the DNA. TRBV21-1 is listed as a pseudogene. The CDR3 has 14 amino acids. As DNA, the CDR3 is TGTGCCAGCAGCAAGGGGCAGACACAAGAGACCCAGTACTTC. This codes for CASSKGQTQETQYF.

This chain uses TRBV7-2 with TRBJ2-3, with 13 bases fitting TRBD2. V dropped 2 bases and J dropped 4; count of bases not matched to a gene: 6. The CDR3 runs 17 residues. In germline, CDR1 is SGHTA, CDR2 FQGNSA. Written as DNA, the CDR3 is TGTGCCAGCAGCTTAACTAGCGGGGGGGTGGGTCCAGATACGCAGTATTTT. This gives the protein CASSLTSGGVGPDTQYF.

The chain uses TRBV7-9 and TRBJ2-5, with 7 positions matching TRBD1. The germline V gene encodes CDR1 SEHNR and CDR2 FQNEAQ (reference sequence). With 0 bases clipped from V and 5 bases from J, the junction kept 9 bases outside the gene matches. The CDR3 length is 16 residues. CDR3 coding DNA: TGTGCCAGCAGCTTAGCCCCGACAGGGCCCCTCGAGACCCAGTACTTC. The encoded protein is CASSLAPTGPLETQYF.

V and J are TRBV14 and TRBJ2-2; a possible D gene is TRBD1 (6 bases). This CDR3 has 14 amino acids. CDR1 SGHDN and CDR2 FVKESK come from the germline V gene. Trimming removed 4 bases from V and 1 base from J, with 7 bases in between. The CDR3 nucleotides read TGTGCCAGCAGCCTACAGGGGAACACCGGGGAGCTGTTTTTT. Translated: CASSLQGNTGELFF.

The chain carries TRBV9 and TRBJ1-2; the D is unclear. The ends were cut back, 6 bases at V and 2 bases at J, with 5 bases in the middle. There are 11 residues in the CDR3. Germline assignment: CDR1 SGDLS and CDR2 YYNGEE. The CDR3 DNA follows: TGTGCCAGCAACCAGAACTATGGCTACACCTTC. Protein: CASNQNYGYTF.

This chain links TRBV13 with TRBJ2-7, with 7 bases fitting TRBD1. V shed 5 bases, J shed 0 bases, and the junction held 4 bases outside the gene matches. The CDR3 extends over 14 amino acids. Germline CDR1 PRHDT, CDR2 FYEKMQ (reference sequence). CDR3 bases: TGTGCCAGCAGCACTCGACAGGGCTCCTACGAGCAGTACTTC. Translation gives CASSTRQGSYEQYF.

The chain recombines TRBV5-4 with TRBJ1-6; 7 nucleotides align to TRBD1. Germline V gene lookup returns CDR1 SGHNT and CDR2 YYREEE (reference sequence). J gave up 3 bases and V 0 bases, and 3 bases lay outside the gene matches. This CDR3 spans 16 amino acids. In nucleotides, the CDR3 is TGTGCCAGCAGCTTGGGGGGACAGATCTATAATTCACCCCTCCACTTT. Protein: CASSLGGQIYNSPLHF.

The CDR3 sequence: CASSLTSGSSWHEQFF. Written as DNA, the CDR3 is TGTGCCAGCAGCTTGACTAGCGGGAGTAGCTGGCATGAGCAGTTCTTC. The V gene is TRBV7-6, the J gene TRBJ2-1, with 12 nucleotides matching TRBD2. The trim removed 3 bases at V and 8 bases at J, leaving 8 bases unmatched. From germline, CDR1 is SGHVS and CDR2 FNYEAQ. The CDR3 runs 16 residues. The variable domain in full, completed from reference TRBV7-6 and TRBJ2-1, reads GAGVSQSPRYKVTKRGQDVALRCDPISGHVSLYWYRQALGQGPEFLTYFNYEAQQDKSGLPNDRFSAERPEGSISTLTIQRTEQRDSAMYRCASSLTSGSSWHEQFFGPGTRLTVL.

The chain links TRBV2 to TRBJ2-7, with 10 bases fitting TRBD1. This CDR3 region has 15 residues. V lost 6 bases, J lost 3 bases, and 8 bases stayed unmatched. CDR1 and CDR2 (germline): SNHLY, FYNNEI. CDR3 protein: CASSGGQGKDYEQYF. CDR3 in DNA: TGTGCCAGCAGCGGGGGACAGGGGAAGGACTACGAGCAGTACTTC.

The V gene is TRBV7-9, the J gene TRBJ1-2; D gene uncertain. The V end was cut by 3 bases, the J end by 4 bases, with 3 bases between. CDR1 is SEHNR and CDR2 is FQNEAQ in the germline V gene (reference sequence). This CDR3 region has 11 residues. The CDR3 nucleotides read TGTGCCAGCAGCTTTCGCTATGGCTACACCTTC. Its translation: CASSFRYGYTF.

This clone was detected many times. V and J are TRBV4-3 and TRBJ1-1, with D unresolved. Per the germline V gene, CDR1 is LGHNA and CDR2 is YSLEER. The CDR3 runs 17 residues. Trimming left V 5 bases short and J 0 bases short, with 19 bases between. CDR3 protein: CASSFQAYIAMNTEAFF. Written as DNA, the CDR3 is TGCGCCAGCAGCTTTCAAGCCTACATAGCTATGAACACTGAAGCTTTCTTT.

This chain uses TRBV24-1 with TRBJ2-2, with 7 bases identical to TRBD1. Germline V lookup: CDR1 KGHDR, CDR2 SFDVKD. This CDR3 has 17 amino acids. The ends lost 1 base at V and 4 bases at J; junction bases unmatched: 8. The CDR3 spells CATSDLIGTEGTGELFF. DNA for the CDR3: TGTGCCACCAGTGATTTAATCGGGACAGAGGGCACCGGGGAGCTGTTTTTT.

This rearrangement joins TRBV7-8 to TRBJ2-7; D is possibly TRBD1 (6 bases). V was trimmed by 1 base and J by 6 bases, leaving 13 bases between them. The germline V gene has CDR1 SGHVS and CDR2 FQNEAQ. The CDR3 covers 14 residues. The CDR3 sequence is CASSLGQGFIEQYV. CDR3 nucleotide sequence: TGTGCCAGCAGCTTAGGGCAGGGGTTTATCGAGCAGTACGTC.

The J gene is TRBJ2-2, the V gene TRBV6-6; possibly TRBD2 for D (6 bases). This CDR3 is built from 16 residues. Deletions cut 6 bases from V and 0 bases from J, with 14 bases between. CDR1 is MNHNY, CDR2 SVGAGI, per germline (reference sequence). CDR3: CASSGWDSPNTGELFF. The CDR3 DNA reads as TGTGCCAGCAGCGGATGGGACTCCCCGAACACCGGGGAGCTGTTTTTT.

The chain employs TRBV19 and TRBJ1-1; no reliable D call. V was cut by 3 bases and J by 1 base, with 12 bases left in between. This CDR3 comprises 15 residues. The germline gives CDR1 LNHDA, CDR2 SQIVND (reference sequence). This CDR3 reads CASSMGSLQNTEAFF. The CDR3 DNA is TGTGCCAGTAGTATGGGGAGTCTTCAGAACACTGAAGCTTTCTTT.